A selection of T cell receptor beta chains follows, all from one sample in a study of a mutant IDH1 vaccine in newly diagnosed glioma. Here immunoSEQ multiplex PCR was the method, and the copy in TCRdb shows in-frame clones only, minus some. The table includes over 45,000 clones, more than 85% detected once. Here the sequenced sample was PBMCs, taken from a glioma patient treated with radiotherapy, temozolomide or both. The receptors stem from a man aged 50-60 years with glioma. Each CDR3 is given with its conserved first and last residue. A D gene is named only where the DNA matches it firmly. Clone size is not always given. Where it is, it says once, few, many or a class for expanded clones.

clone_size: .
j_call: TRBJ2-7
d_call: .
v_call: TRBV10-1
cdr3_nt: TGCGCCAGCATACAGGGCGACGAGCAGTACTTC
cdr3_aa: CASIQGDEQYF

clone_size: .
j_call: TRBJ2-5
d_call: TRBD1
v_call: TRBV9
cdr3_nt: TGTGCCAGCAGCGTAGGGGGGGGGACAGGGGGCGAAGAGACCCAGTACTTC
cdr3_aa: CASSVGGGTGGEETQYF

clone_size: .
j_call: TRBJ2-2
d_call: TRBD2
v_call: TRBV4-1
cdr3_nt: TGCGCCAGCAGCCATAGTGGGCGGGGGGCAGGGTTCTTAGGCACCGGGGAGCTGTTTTTT
cdr3_aa: CASSHSGRGAGFLGTGELFF

clone_size: .
j_call: TRBJ1-1
d_call: .
v_call: TRBV10-2
cdr3_nt: TGCGCCAGCAGTGAAACAGGGTACACTGAAGCTTTCTTT
cdr3_aa: CASSETGYTEAFF

clone_size: .
j_call: TRBJ2-7
d_call: TRBD1
v_call: TRBV6-5
cdr3_nt: TGTGCCAGCAGTTTCGCCACAGGGGGTCGCTACGAGCAGTACTTC
cdr3_aa: CASSFATGGRYEQYF

clone_size: .
j_call: TRBJ1-1
d_call: .
v_call: TRBV18
cdr3_nt: TGTGCCAGCTCAGCGGGGAGGGGTATGAACACTGAAGCTTTCTTT
cdr3_aa: CASSAGRGMNTEAFF

clone_size: .
j_call: TRBJ1-5
d_call: .
v_call: TRBV7-7
cdr3_nt: TGTGCTAGCAGCTTGGGGGAAAATCAGCCCCAGCATTTT
cdr3_aa: CASSLGENQPQHF

clone_size: once
j_call: TRBJ2-7
d_call: TRBD2
v_call: TRBV15
cdr3_nt: TGTGCCACCGAGCGGGAGTATCGTTCCGAGCAGTACTTC
cdr3_aa: CATEREYRSEQYF

clone_size: .
j_call: TRBJ2-7
d_call: .
v_call: TRBV5-1
cdr3_nt: TGCGCCAGCAGCTTGCAGGGTTCCTACGAGCAGTACTTC
cdr3_aa: CASSLQGSYEQYF

clone_size: .
j_call: TRBJ1-6
d_call: TRBD1
v_call: TRBV5-6
cdr3_nt: TGTGCCAGCAGCTGGGGACAGGTCAATTCACCCCTCCACTTT
cdr3_aa: CASSWGQVNSPLHF

clone_size: .
j_call: TRBJ2-5
d_call: TRBD1
v_call: TRBV18
cdr3_nt: TGTGCCAGCTCACGGGACAGCTCTCAAGAGACCCAGTACTTC
cdr3_aa: CASSRDSSQETQYF

clone_size: .
j_call: TRBJ2-7
d_call: TRBD1
v_call: TRBV5-6
cdr3_nt: TGTGCCAGCAGCTGGGGGACAGGGCCCTACGAGCAGTACTTC
cdr3_aa: CASSWGTGPYEQYF

clone_size: few
j_call: TRBJ2-7
d_call: .
v_call: TRBV30
cdr3_nt: TGTGCCTGGGCCACACCGTTGGGACACTTATACGAGCAGTACTTC
cdr3_aa: CAWATPLGHLYEQYF

clone_size: once
j_call: TRBJ2-7
d_call: .
v_call: TRBV5-4
cdr3_nt: TGTGCCAGCAGCCCCCCCGGGCGAAGCTCCTACGAGCAGTACTTC
cdr3_aa: CASSPPGRSSYEQYF

clone_size: .
j_call: TRBJ1-2
d_call: .
v_call: TRBV14
cdr3_nt: TGTGCCAGCAGCCCACAGGAACTCTATGGCTACACCTTC
cdr3_aa: CASSPQELYGYTF

clone_size: .
j_call: TRBJ2-7
d_call: .
v_call: TRBV11-3
cdr3_nt: TGTGCCAGCAGCTTTGAGGGCCACGAGCAGTACTTC
cdr3_aa: CASSFEGHEQYF

clone_size: .
j_call: TRBJ1-5
d_call: .
v_call: TRBV15
cdr3_nt: TGTGCCACCAGCAGAGCCCGGTCGGGATTTGGCAATCAGCCCCAGCATTTT
cdr3_aa: CATSRARSGFGNQPQHF

clone_size: .
j_call: TRBJ1-1
d_call: .
v_call: TRBV7-9
cdr3_nt: TGTGCCAGCAGCTTGAGAGTAGGCACTGAAGCTTTCTTT
cdr3_aa: CASSLRVGTEAFF

clone_size: .
j_call: TRBJ2-5
d_call: .
v_call: TRBV5-4
cdr3_nt: TGTGCCAGCAGCTTGCCTCAGAAAGAGACCCAGTACTTC
cdr3_aa: CASSLPQKETQYF

clone_size: .
j_call: TRBJ1-1
d_call: .
v_call: TRBV19
cdr3_nt: TGTGCCAGTAGTATGAGGGAAAACGGCGCTGAAGCTTTCTTT
cdr3_aa: CASSMRENGAEAFF

clone_size: .
j_call: TRBJ2-2
d_call: TRBD1
v_call: TRBV7-3
cdr3_nt: TGTGCCAGCAGACCCGGACAGGGGAACACCGGGGAGCTGTTTTTT
cdr3_aa: CASRPGQGNTGELFF

clone_size: .
j_call: TRBJ1-2
d_call: .
v_call: TRBV7-2
cdr3_nt: TGTGCCAGCATCTCTGGGGGGCCAACCTATGGCTACACCTTC
cdr3_aa: CASISGGPTYGYTF

clone_size: .
j_call: TRBJ2-3
d_call: TRBD2
v_call: TRBV7-6
cdr3_nt: TGTGCCAGCAGCTTAGCGGGGGGGAGAACAGATACGCAGTATTTT
cdr3_aa: CASSLAGGRTDTQYF

clone_size: .
j_call: TRBJ2-1
d_call: .
v_call: TRBV2
cdr3_nt: TGTGCCAGCAGTGAAGGGAGGGGGGGCCACAATGAGCAGTTCTTC
cdr3_aa: CASSEGRGGHNEQFF

clone_size: .
j_call: TRBJ2-7
d_call: TRBD1
v_call: TRBV4-3
cdr3_nt: TGCGCCAGCAGCCAAGCAGGGGGAAGGGCCTACGAGCAGTACTTC
cdr3_aa: CASSQAGGRAYEQYF

clone_size: .
j_call: TRBJ2-3
d_call: .
v_call: TRBV6-6
cdr3_nt: TGTGCCAGCAGTTACGGGACTGGAACGTATTTT
cdr3_aa: CASSYGTGTYF

clone_size: .
j_call: TRBJ1-2
d_call: TRBD1
v_call: TRBV30
cdr3_nt: TGTGCCTGCCCTGACAGGGTAAACTATGGCTACACCTTC
cdr3_aa: CACPDRVNYGYTF

clone_size: .
j_call: TRBJ2-5
d_call: TRBD1
v_call: TRBV9
cdr3_nt: TGTGCCAGCAGCGCAGACAGGGGTGGAGAGACCCAGTACTTC
cdr3_aa: CASSADRGGETQYF

clone_size: .
j_call: TRBJ2-7
d_call: .
v_call: TRBV6-6
cdr3_nt: TGTGCCAGCAGTTACACAGCGTACCCCCCCTACGAGCAGTACTTC
cdr3_aa: CASSYTAYPPYEQYF

clone_size: .
j_call: TRBJ2-2
d_call: .
v_call: TRBV28
cdr3_nt: TGTGCCAGCAGGGGAATGAGGAACACCGGGGAGCTGTTTTTT
cdr3_aa: CASRGMRNTGELFF